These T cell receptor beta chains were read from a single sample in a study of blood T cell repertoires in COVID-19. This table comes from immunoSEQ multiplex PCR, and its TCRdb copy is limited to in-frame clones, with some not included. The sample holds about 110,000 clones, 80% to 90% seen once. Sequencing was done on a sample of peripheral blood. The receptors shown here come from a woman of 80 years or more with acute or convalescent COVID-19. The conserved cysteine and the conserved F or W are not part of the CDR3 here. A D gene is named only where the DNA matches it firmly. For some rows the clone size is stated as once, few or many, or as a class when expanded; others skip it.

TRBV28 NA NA ASSFEGSYGYT
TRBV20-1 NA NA SVSQQGFSGANVLT
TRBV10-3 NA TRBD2 AIMTSGGLNTGELF
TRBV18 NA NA ASSPQEMNTEAF
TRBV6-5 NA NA ASSYWTGVGNAEAF
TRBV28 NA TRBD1 ATHPSRRGYGQPQH
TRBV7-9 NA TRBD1 ASSLGPSGGGSKGYT
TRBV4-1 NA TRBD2 ASSLQTSNEQY
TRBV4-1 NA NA ASSQGRGGTDTQY
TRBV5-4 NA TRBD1 ASSFGTGLWYGYT
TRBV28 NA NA ASRHRDEKLF
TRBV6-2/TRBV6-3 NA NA ASSYPQVTEAF
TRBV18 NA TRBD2 ASSRGLETTDTQY
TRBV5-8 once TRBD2 ASSRAAGGYNEQF
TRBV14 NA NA ASSFKPYTEAF
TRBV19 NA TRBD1 ASSIGGQGGEQY
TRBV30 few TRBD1 AWSPGTGGIQPQH
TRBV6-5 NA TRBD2 ASTRQVAGAYEQY
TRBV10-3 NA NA AISELGQSSYNEQF
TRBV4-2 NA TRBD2 ASSQDTSLLAAQETQY
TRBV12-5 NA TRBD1 ASGLGQGFGETQY
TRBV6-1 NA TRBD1 ASSETDRGLGF
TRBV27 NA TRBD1 ASRDRDTQY
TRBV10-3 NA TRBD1 AITPLTGVSGNTIY
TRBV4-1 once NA ASSQFQGNEQY
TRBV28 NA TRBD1 ASSSATGFT
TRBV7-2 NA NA ASSETVEAF
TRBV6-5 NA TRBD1 ASRRGQGSYEQY
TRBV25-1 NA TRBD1 ASSERNRGNSPLH
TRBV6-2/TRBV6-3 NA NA ASSYSRETQY
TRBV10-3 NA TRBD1 ATRDSKNYGYT
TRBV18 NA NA ASSPSRAGETQY
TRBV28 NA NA ASSPRGGAISGNTIY
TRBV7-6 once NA ASSLGTGTYEQY
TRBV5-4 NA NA ASSLLVGGTGELF
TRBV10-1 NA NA ASSEVLEGLNTGELF
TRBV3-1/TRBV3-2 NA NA ASSQLQGNTEAF
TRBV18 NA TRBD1 ASSPLQGGTKNIQY